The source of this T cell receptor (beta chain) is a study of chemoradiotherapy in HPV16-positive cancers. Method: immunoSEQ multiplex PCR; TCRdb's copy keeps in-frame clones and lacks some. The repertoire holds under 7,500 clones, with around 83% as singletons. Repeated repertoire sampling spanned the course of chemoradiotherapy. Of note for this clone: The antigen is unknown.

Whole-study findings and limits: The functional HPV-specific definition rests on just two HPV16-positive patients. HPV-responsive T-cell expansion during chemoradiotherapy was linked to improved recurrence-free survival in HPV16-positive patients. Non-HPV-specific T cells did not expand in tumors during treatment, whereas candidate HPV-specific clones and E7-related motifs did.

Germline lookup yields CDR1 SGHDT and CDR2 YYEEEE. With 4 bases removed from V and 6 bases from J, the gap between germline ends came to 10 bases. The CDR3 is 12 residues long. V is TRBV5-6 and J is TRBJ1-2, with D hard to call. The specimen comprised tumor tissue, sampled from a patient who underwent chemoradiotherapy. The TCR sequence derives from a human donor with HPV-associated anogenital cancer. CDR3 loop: CASSPPGHGYTF. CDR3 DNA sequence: TGTGCCAGCAGCCCCCCGGGCCATGGCTACACCTTC. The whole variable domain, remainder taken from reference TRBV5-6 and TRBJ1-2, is DAGVTQSPTHLIKTRGQQVTLRCSPKSGHDTVSWYQQALGQGPQFIFQYYEEEERQRGNFPDRFSGHQFPNYSSELNVNALLLGDSALYLCASSPPGHGYTFGSGTRLTVV.